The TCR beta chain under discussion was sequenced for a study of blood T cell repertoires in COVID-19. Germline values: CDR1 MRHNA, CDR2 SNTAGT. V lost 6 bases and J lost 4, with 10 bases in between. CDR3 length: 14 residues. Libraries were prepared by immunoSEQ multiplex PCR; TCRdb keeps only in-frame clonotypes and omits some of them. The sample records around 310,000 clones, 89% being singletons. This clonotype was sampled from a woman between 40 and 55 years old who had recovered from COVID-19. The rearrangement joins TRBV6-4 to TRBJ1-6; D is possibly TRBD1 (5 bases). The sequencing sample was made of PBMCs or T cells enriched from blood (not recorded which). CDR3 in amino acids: CASSADRYNSPLHF. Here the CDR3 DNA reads TGTGCCAGCAGCGCTGACAGATATAATTCACCCCTCCACTTT.